The sequence of this T cell receptor beta chain was determined in a study of cytomegalovirus exposure and HLA in healthy donors. Researchers ran the PCR with 60 Vbeta and 13 Jbeta primers. Some clones are missing from TCRdb's copy, which holds only in-frame ones; the method was immunoSEQ multiplex PCR. The sample includes approximately 110,000 clones, about 73% of them seen just once. Study-wide results and caveats: Researchers counted roughly 160 TCR beta chains as cytomegalovirus-associated. Indistinguishable V segments, including TRBV6-2 and TRBV6-3, were excluded.

Though probably carrying unrecorded immune exposures, donors were nominally healthy at sampling. Germline lookup yields CDR1 LGHNT and CDR2 FRNRAP. V was cut by 0 bases and J by 3 bases, with 9 bases left in between. CDR3 length: 14 amino acids. As regards this clone: The antigen remains unidentified.

The sequence was collected from a woman in her forties in good health and CMV-seronegative. The sequenced material came from PBMCs. The V gene is TRBV12-5, the J gene TRBJ2-7; D is ambiguous. DNA of the CDR3: TGTGCTAGTGGTTTGGTAGCCACAGACTACGAGCAGTACTTC. Residues: CASGLVATDYEQYF.